The 32 T cell receptor beta chains below were found in one sample sequenced in a study of cytomegalovirus exposure and HLA in healthy donors. A multiplex PCR was run with 60 Vbeta primers and 13 Jbeta primers. TCRdb keeps only in-frame clones here, not all; method: immunoSEQ multiplex PCR. The sample consists of 130,000 to 150,000 clones, around three quarters of them appearing once. The material sequenced was PBMCs. The receptors were gathered from a man aged 40-50 years in good health and CMV-seropositive.

This sequence joins TRBV9 and TRBJ2-5; no clear D. The CDR3 is made up of 13 amino acids. Trimming took 0 bases from V and 5 from J, leaving 8 bases between them. Germline CDR1 SGDLS, CDR2 YYNGEE. This chain's CDR3 is CASSVELRETQYF. For the CDR3, the DNA is TGTGCCAGCAGCGTAGAGCTGCGGGAGACCCAGTACTTC.

This chain joins TRBV4-1 and TRBJ2-1, with TRBD2 matching over 12 bases. V dropped 0 bases and J dropped 10; count of bases not matched to a gene: 7. CDR1 MGHRA and CDR2 YSYEKL come from the germline V gene. There are 16 residues in the CDR3. CDR3 region: CASSQDLAGGPGEQFF. CDR3 bases: TGCGCCAGCAGCCAAGATCTAGCGGGAGGGCCTGGAGAGCAGTTCTTC.

V and J are TRBV27 and TRBJ2-5; D possibly corresponds to TRBD2 (6 bases). CDR1 MNHEY and CDR2 SMNVEV come from the germline V gene (reference sequence). The CDR3 consists of 14 residues. V lost 5 bases and J 3 bases, leaving 13 bases between the germline ends. The CDR3 DNA reads TGTGCCAGCAGTCGGGACGGGAGTAAAGAGACCCAGTACTTC. This codes for CASSRDGSKETQYF.

This chain connects TRBV6-6 to TRBJ2-1; tentatively, D is TRBD1 (7 bases). Per the germline V gene, CDR1 is MNHNY and CDR2 is SVGAGI (reference sequence). V was cut by 0 bases and J by 14 bases, with 14 bases left in between. The CDR3 is made up of 13 amino acids. The CDR3 loop reads CASSYSQGGGEFF. The CDR3 coding sequence is TGTGCCAGCAGTTACTCGCAAGGGGGCGGGGAGTTCTTC.

The chain carries TRBV19 and TRBJ1-5; D is perhaps TRBD1 (5 bases). With 10 bases removed from V and 0 bases from J, the gap between germline ends came to 19 bases. The length of the CDR3 is 16 residues. CDR1 is LNHDA and CDR2 is SQIVND in the germline V gene (reference sequence). The chain's CDR3 is CATWDSRWGSNQPQHF. The CDR3 bases are TGTGCCACCTGGGACTCCCGTTGGGGTAGCAATCAGCCCCAGCATTTT. Full variable domain (missing parts from reference TRBV19 and TRBJ1-5): DGGITQSPKYLFRKEGQNVTLSCEQNLNHDAMYWYRQDPGQGLRLIYYSQIVNDFQKGDIAEGYSVSREKKESFPLTVTSAQKNPTAFYLCATWDSRWGSNQPQHFGDGTRLSIL.

The V gene is TRBV5-1, the J gene TRBJ2-7; D tentatively reads TRBD1 or TRBD2 (9 bases each). V shed 4 bases and J shed 0 bases, with 26 bases lying between them. CDR1 SGHRS and CDR2 YFSETQ come from the germline V gene. CDR3 size: 19 residues. In DNA, the CDR3 is TGCGCCAGCAGCCTCCCGGGACAGGGCTTAGCGGGAGCCTCCTACGAGCAGTACTTC. Protein sequence: CASSLPGQGLAGASYEQYF.

The chain combines TRBV19 with TRBJ1-3, with 8 bases lining up with TRBD1. This CDR3 spans 14 amino acids. V was clipped by 5 bases and J by 2 bases; unmatched bases: 2. CDR1 and CDR2 (germline): LNHDA, SQIVND (reference sequence). CDR3 nucleotide sequence: TGTGCCAGTAGTGTGACAGGGGCTGGAAACACCATATATTTT. This encodes CASSVTGAGNTIYF. The whole variable domain, remainder taken from reference TRBV19 and TRBJ1-3, is DGGITQSPKYLFRKEGQNVTLSCEQNLNHDAMYWYRQDPGQGLRLIYYSQIVNDFQKGDIAEGYSVSREKKESFPLTVTSAQKNPTAFYLCASSVTGAGNTIYFGEGSWLTVV.

This clone was seen once. This chain connects TRBV12-2 to TRBJ2-1; the tabulated D call, TRBD1, remains unverified against the DNA. TRBV12-2 is termed a pseudogene. This CDR3 is 13 amino acids long. This chain's CDR3 is CASRSAMGDEQFF. The CDR3 DNA sequence: TGTGCAAGTCGGTCCGCTATGGGCGATGAGCAGTTCTTC.

The chain links TRBV21-1 to TRBJ2-7; the DNA was not used to check the table's D call, TRBD1. TRBV21-1 represents a pseudogene. This CDR3 contains 20 residues. CDR3 sequence: CASSNPRQGPSTRIHYEQYF. CDR3 nucleotides: TGTGCCAGCAGCAATCCTCGACAGGGTCCTTCCACGCGGATTCACTACGAGCAGTACTTC.

The rearrangement uses TRBV6-6 and TRBJ1-5; 7 bases agree with TRBD1. Germline CDR1 and CDR2: MNHNY and SVGAGI (reference sequence). The CDR3 length is 15 residues. The V and J ends lost 8 bases and 9 bases, in that order; junction bases with no gene match: 16. The CDR3 reads CASGVTGDSPSPQHF. DNA for the CDR3: TGTGCCAGCGGAGTTACCGGGGACAGCCCATCGCCCCAGCATTTT.

The chain employs TRBV29-1 and TRBJ1-2, with 7 bases fitting TRBD1. The CDR3 length is 14 residues. The germline V gene encodes CDR1 SQVTM and CDR2 ANQGSEA. The ends lost 6 bases at V and 6 bases at J; junction bases unmatched: 13. CDR3 sequence (DNA): TGCAGCGTCCGCGGTCGAACAGGGGAAAATGGCTACACCTTC. Protein: CSVRGRTGENGYTF.

This clone occurred a few times. The gene calls are TRBV9 and TRBJ1-2; D is ambiguous. Per germline, CDR1 SGDLS and CDR2 YYNGEE. CDR3 length: 13 amino acids. The V and J ends lost 3 bases and 2 bases respectively, with 8 bases between them. CDR3 nucleotides: TGTGCCAGCAGCGCCGAGATAAACTATGGCTACACCTTC. This encodes CASSAEINYGYTF.

This clone was detected once. J is TRBJ1-4 and V is TRBV19; TRBD1 agrees at 9 bases. Per the germline V gene, CDR1 is LNHDA and CDR2 is SQIVND (reference sequence). The CDR3 runs to 15 residues. J was trimmed by 7 bases and V by 2 bases; bases with no gene match: 5. CDR3 in amino acids: CASSIFGQGLEKLFF. The CDR3 DNA reads as TGTGCCAGTAGTATATTCGGACAGGGGCTTGAAAAACTGTTTTTT.

This chain uses TRBV27 with TRBJ2-1; 7 bases align to TRBD1. V lost 2 bases, J lost 4 bases, and 5 bases stayed unmatched. This CDR3 comprises 15 residues. CDR1 and CDR2 (germline): MNHEY, SMNVEV (reference sequence). CDR3 sequence (DNA): TGTGCCAGCAGTTTAGGGCAGGGGGAATACAATGAGCAGTTCTTC. Its protein product is CASSLGQGEYNEQFF.

Comment on this clone: Relative to the germline gene, one junction end is altered; a read error may explain this. In DNA form, the CDR3 reads TGTGCCAGCAGCCCCCAGACTAGCGGTTTTTTCAGCTCCTACAATGAGCAGCTCTTC. Its translation is CASSPQTSGFFSSYNEQLF. The chain uses TRBV7-9 and TRBJ2-1; 9 bases fit TRBD2. There are 19 residues in the CDR3. Germline CDR1 is SEHNR and CDR2 is FQNEAQ (reference sequence).

DNA for the CDR3: TGTGCCAGTAGTACTAGCGGTGACACAGATACGCAGTATTTT. Amino acid sequence: CASSTSGDTDTQYF. The V and J genes are TRBV19 and TRBJ2-3, with TRBD2 matching over 7 bases. The V gene end was trimmed by 4 bases and the J gene end by 2 bases; junction bases not matched to a gene: 3. The germline CDR1 and CDR2 sequences are LNHDA and SQIVND (reference sequence). The length of the CDR3 is 14 residues.

The V gene is TRBV9, the J gene TRBJ2-5; a possible D gene is TRBD2 (5 bases). The CDR3 is 14 residues long. With 0 bases removed from V and 5 bases from J, the gap between germline ends came to 11 bases. Germline CDR1 is SGDLS and CDR2 is YYNGEE. The CDR3 DNA reads TGTGCCAGCAGCGTAGGTGGGGAGATCGAGACCCAGTACTTC. Translating gives CASSVGGEIETQYF.

CDR3 bases: TGTGCCAGCAGCTTAGCCCCTGATCAGCCCCAGCATTTT. As protein: CASSLAPDQPQHF. The J gene is TRBJ1-5, the V gene TRBV7-9; D ambiguous. Per the germline V gene, CDR1 is SEHNR and CDR2 is FQNEAQ (reference sequence). The V end was cut by 0 bases, the J end by 5 bases, with 5 bases between. The CDR3 has 13 residues.

The chain uses TRBV7-2 and TRBJ1-5, with TRBD1 as a possible D gene (5 bases). This CDR3 is built from 15 residues. The germline V and J ends were trimmed by 3 bases and 3 bases, with 12 bases remaining between them. Germline assignment: CDR1 SGHTA and CDR2 FQGNSA. The CDR3 is CASSFNAGNNQPQHF. Written as DNA, the CDR3 is TGTGCCAGCAGCTTTAACGCAGGGAACAATCAGCCCCAGCATTTT.

The gene calls are TRBV7-9 and TRBJ2-1, with D perhaps matching TRBD1 (5 bases). Trimming removed 1 base at V and 1 base at J, with 8 bases between. CDR1 and CDR2 (germline): SEHNR, FQNEAQ (reference sequence). The CDR3 spans 15 residues. The CDR3 DNA reads TGTGCCAGCAGCTTAGGAAGGGGATCCTACAATGAGCAGTTCTTC. Its translation is CASSLGRGSYNEQFF. The whole variable domain, remainder taken from reference TRBV7-9 and TRBJ2-1, is DTGVSQNPRHKITKRGQNVTFRCDPISEHNRLYWYRQTLGQGPEFLTYFQNEAQLEKSRLLSDRFSAERPKGSFSTLEIQRTEQGDSAMYLCASSLGRGSYNEQFFGPGTRLTVL.

J is TRBJ1-1 and V is TRBV14; no clear D gene. The CDR3 is 17 amino acids. Trimming shortened V by 4 bases and J by 0 bases, and 18 bases separated the two germline ends. Germline V gene lookup returns CDR1 SGHDN and CDR2 FVKESK. CDR3 bases: TGTGCCAGCAGCCGACTTCGCACCGTCGGCGTGAACACTGAAGCTTTCTTT. This codes for CASSRLRTVGVNTEAFF. Drawing the rest from reference TRBV14 and TRBJ1-1, the complete variable domain is EAGVTQFPSHSVIEKGQTVTLRCDPISGHDNLYWYRRVMGKEIKFLLHFVKESKQDESGMPNNRFLAERTGGTYSTLKVQPAELEDSGVYFCASSRLRTVGVNTEAFFGQGTRLTVV.

The V gene is TRBV28, the J gene TRBJ2-2, with a tentative D call TRBD2 (6 bases). CDR1 is MDHEN, CDR2 SYDVKM, per germline. This CDR3 has 19 residues. The V end lost 3 bases, the J end lost 2 bases, and 22 bases lay between the germline ends. The DNA of the CDR3 is TGTGCCAGCAGTTTTGGGTTGGGTAGCGGTAGGCTCAACACCGGGGAGCTGTTTTTT. Protein product: CASSFGLGSGRLNTGELFF.

This rearrangement joins TRBV6-1 to TRBJ2-1; D perhaps matches TRBD1 (5 bases). The V and J ends lost 2 bases and 9 bases respectively, with 11 bases between them. The CDR3 is made up of 13 amino acids. In germline, CDR1 is MNHNS, CDR2 SASEGT. The CDR3 DNA follows: TGTGCCAGCAGTGAACAAGGGGTGGGTGAGCAGTTCTTC. It translates to CASSEQGVGEQFF.

The chain links TRBV2 to TRBJ2-3; TRBD2 matches 7 bases. V was clipped by 11 bases and J by 0 bases; unmatched bases: 11. The germline V gene has CDR1 SNHLY and CDR2 FYNNEI. There are 15 residues in the CDR3. The CDR3: CAAQRGTTSTDTQYF. In DNA form, the CDR3 reads TGTGCCGCCCAACGTGGGACTACGAGCACAGATACGCAGTATTTT.

Turning to this clone: One end of the junction fails to match germline, which may point to a read error. The chain uses TRBV7-9 and TRBJ1-4; 8 bases agree with TRBD1. The CDR3 has 17 residues. Germline CDR1 is SEHNR and CDR2 is FQNEAQ (reference sequence). DNA for the CDR3: TGTTCCAGCAGCAAACTTACTGGACAGGGTTTGAGCGAAAAACTGTTTTTT. Translated: CSSSKLTGQGLSEKLFF.

The chain couples TRBV29-1 to TRBJ1-3; 9 bases are a match to TRBD1. Germline V gives CDR1 SQVTM, CDR2 ANQGSEA. CDR3 length equals 13 residues. Losses at the gene ends were 3 bases for V and 5 bases for J; bases not matched to a gene: 2. The DNA for the CDR3 is TGCAGCGTTGAGACAGGGGGTCGAAACACCATATATTTT. It translates to CSVETGGRNTIYF.

The chain uses TRBV6-5 and TRBJ2-5, with D maybe TRBD1 (6 bases). Gene TRBJ2-7 matches the end of the DNA better, so the J call may be wrong. Per the germline V gene, CDR1 is MNHEY and CDR2 is SVGAGI. The CDR3 is 15 amino acids. In nucleotides, the CDR3 is TGTGCCAGCAGTTACGGGCCAGGGGTCACCTACGAGCAGTACTTC. Residues: CASSYGPGVTYEQYF.

The sample holds one count of this clone. The gene calls are TRBV5-5 and TRBJ2-5; a weak D match, TRBD2 (5 bases). From germline, CDR1 is SGHKS and CDR2 YYEKEE (reference sequence). The CDR3 consists of 14 residues. V was clipped by 6 bases and J by 1 base, with 13 bases between them. The CDR3 coding sequence is TGTGCCAGCACTCTGGAGGCAGTCCAAGAGACCCAGTACTTC. Protein: CASTLEAVQETQYF.

The chain uses TRBV7-2 and TRBJ1-4; TRBD1 aligns across 12 bases. CDR1 is SGHTA and CDR2 is FQGNSA in the germline V gene. The CDR3 extends over 15 amino acids. The junction had 12 bases not matched to a gene; V was cut back by 5 bases and J by 14 bases. CDR3 sequence: CASSPGTGGALVLFF. The CDR3 DNA is TGTGCCAGCAGCCCTGGGACAGGGGGCGCGTTAGTGCTGTTTTTT.

J is TRBJ1-5 and V is TRBV5-8, with 9 bases identical to TRBD1. The CDR3 runs 12 residues. CDR1 is SGHTS and CDR2 is YDEGEE in the germline V gene. With V trimmed by 1 base and J by 12 bases, 2 bases remained unmatched. The CDR3 coding sequence is TGTGCCAGCAGCTTGTTGGGACAGGGCCAGCATTTT. Translating gives CASSLLGQGQHF.

This rearrangement joins TRBV7-9 to TRBJ2-1, with a weak D call TRBD2 (5 bases). V lost 1 base to trimming and J lost 9 bases, with 13 bases between them. The CDR3 contains 14 residues. CDR1 SEHNR and CDR2 FQNEAQ come from the germline V gene (reference sequence). The CDR3 region has the DNA TGTGCCAGCAGCTTAGTTGGCGCCAGCGGTGAGCAGTTCTTC. Residues: CASSLVGASGEQFF. The whole variable domain, remainder taken from reference TRBV7-9 and TRBJ2-1, is DTGVSQNPRHKITKRGQNVTFRCDPISEHNRLYWYRQTLGQGPEFLTYFQNEAQLEKSRLLSDRFSAERPKGSFSTLEIQRTEQGDSAMYLCASSLVGASGEQFFGPGTRLTVL.

The V and J genes are TRBV6-4 and TRBJ2-2; D is uncertain. Germline V CDR1 and CDR2: MRHNA, SNTAGT. V was cut by 3 bases and J by 5 bases, with 7 bases left in between. The CDR3 consists of 13 residues. The CDR3 DNA follows: TGTGCCAGCAGTGAAGCTCCGACCGGGGAGCTGTTTTTT. This sequence encodes CASSEAPTGELFF.